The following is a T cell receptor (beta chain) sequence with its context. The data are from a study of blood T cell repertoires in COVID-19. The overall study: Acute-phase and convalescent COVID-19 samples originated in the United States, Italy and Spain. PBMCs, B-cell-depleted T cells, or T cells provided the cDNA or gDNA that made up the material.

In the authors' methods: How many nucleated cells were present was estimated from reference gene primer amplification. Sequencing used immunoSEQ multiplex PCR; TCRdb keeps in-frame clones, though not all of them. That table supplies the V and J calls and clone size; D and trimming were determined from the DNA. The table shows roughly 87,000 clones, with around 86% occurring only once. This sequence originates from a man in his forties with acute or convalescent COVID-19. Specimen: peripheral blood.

CDR3 residues: CASSKGQGVEQYF. The CDR3 DNA sequence: TGCGCCAGCAGCAAGGGACAGGGGGTCGAGCAGTACTTC. This chain joins TRBV5-1 and TRBJ2-7; the match to TRBD1 covers 11 bases. The CDR3 spans 13 residues. The V and J ends lost 4 bases and 6 bases, in that order; junction bases with no gene match: 3. Germline values: CDR1 SGHRS, CDR2 YFSETQ.